This TCR beta chain derives from a study of T cell responses to AZD1222 COVID-19 vaccine (dated by TCRdb to 2020 to 2023). Regarding the complete study: TCR sequencing covered some 250 trial participants: 207 given two doses of AZD1222 and 26 given two doses of MenACWY control vaccine. Trial participants were enrolled into age subgroups of 18-55, 56-69 and 70-plus years, which contained about 150, 27 and 61 TCR-sequenced participants, respectively. Overall study results and their limits: Because no day 14 peak-response samples were available, repertoires were characterized only after the peak T cell response. After two AZD1222 doses, spike-specific TCR breadth and depth were significantly higher than at day 0 and than in MenACWY recipients. Participants were mostly white British, with more females than males. The authors suggested clonal diversity may have been underestimated. Conclusions about previously exposed vaccinees were limited because only six AZD1222 recipients were SARS-CoV-2 seropositive at baseline. The 56-69-year group was small, and its depth increase did not reach significance, likely because of low power. The whole spike protein was spanned by vaccine-associated CD4 TCRs, and dominant responses were seen in regions 160-218 and 743-854. Nearly half of unique spike-specific TCRs reportedly recognized epitopes outside regions mutated in the B.1.351 and B.1.1.7 variants.

As to this clone: The specificity of this receptor is unknown. Base qualities are not provided; no much larger clone lies one nucleotide away.

Sample time point, as interpreted from the label and publication: about 28 days (+/-7) after the second vaccine dose. This specimen's treatment or condition label, interpreted: meningococcal conjugate vaccine given as trial control. Vaccinee samples came from UK trials COV001 and COV002, including a single-blind randomized controlled phase 2/3 trial of AZD1222 (ChAdOx1 nCoV-19) in healthy adults. For TCRbeta chain sequencing, PBMC samples from trial participants were taken at day 0 and at day 28 after the second dose. The CDR3 regions of human TCRbeta chains were analyzed by immunosequencing. On the authors' methods: TCRs in the repertoires were matched against a reference library of SARS-CoV-2-specific TCRs that had been generated with the MIRA antigen-specificity platform. Breadth was defined as the fraction of unique TCRs that were SARS-CoV-2-associated, and depth was defined as the fraction of total T cells that were SARS-CoV-2-associated. Each spike-specific TCR was assigned to its reactive spike region and to a CD4 or CD8 class using the MIRA data. Log10-transformed breadth and depth values were compared by one-way ANOVA with Sidak's multiple comparisons tests. Imported from immuneACCESS, the table was reduced by TCRdb to in-frame sequences with V and J called. These copies leave out some clones; in studies compared against another copy, an unresolved V gene accounts for under half, and the cause of the remainder is not known. The V and J calls and clone size were taken over from that table, and D and trimming were inferred from the DNA. The table for this sample lists roughly 200,000 clones; roughly nine tenths of them were counted only once. The ten most abundant clones make up about 3.6% of the sample.

Including cysteine and phenylalanine, the CDR3 has 16 amino acids. Just CDR3 DNA is preserved here, 48 bases in frame from base 1. V drops 0 bases and J drops 7 bases, leaving 15 bases in between. CDR1 is given as LGHNA and CDR2 as YNFKEQ, both from the germline V gene. This clonotype was obtained from an adult who received the MenACWY meningococcal vaccine as a control. This sequence uses TRBV4-2 and TRBJ1-4; the D gene is perhaps TRBD1, from 5 matching bases. The input for sequencing was peripheral blood, taken 28 days after the second dose of the MenACWY control vaccine. The CDR3 region: CASSQDSRVNGEKLFF. The bases are TGTGCCAGCAGCCAAGATTCCAGGGTAAACGGTGAAAAACTGTTTTTT.